A selection of T cell receptor beta chains follows, all from one sample in a study of cytomegalovirus exposure and HLA in healthy donors. Some clones are missing from TCRdb's copy, which holds only in-frame ones; the method was immunoSEQ multiplex PCR. The data hold 150,000 to 200,000 clones, with 70% to 80% observed a single time. Source material: PBMCs. The receptors come from a woman aged 45-60 years in good health and CMV-seronegative. The CDR3 runs from the conserved cysteine through the conserved F or W. D genes are given only for firm matches. Size is omitted from some rows. Given values are once, few, many or a class for expanded clones.

v_call	clone_size	j_call	d_call	cdr3_nt	cdr3_aa
TRBV5-1	.	TRBJ2-3	TRBD1	TGCGCCAGCAGCTTTCCCGGACAGGGGGCGTCCACAGATACGCAGTATTTT	CASSFPGQGASTDTQYF
TRBV5-1	once	TRBJ2-7	TRBD1	TGCGCCAGCAGAAAGACAGGGGACGAGCAGTACTTC	CASRKTGDEQYF
TRBV11-2	.	TRBJ2-3	.	TGTGCCAGCAGCTCGACTCCCCTCACAGATACGCAGTATTTT	CASSSTPLTDTQYF
TRBV7-3	.	TRBJ2-7	TRBD1	TGTGCCAGCAGCTTCGGACAGGGAGGAATCTACGAGCAGTACTTC	CASSFGQGGIYEQYF
TRBV15	.	TRBJ2-1	.	TGTGCCACCAGCACCACTTATGGGAGCTCCTACAATGAGCAGTTCTTC	CATSTTYGSSYNEQFF
TRBV4-3	.	TRBJ2-2	.	TGCGCCAGCAGGCGGGGCGGGGACACCGGGGAGCTGTTTTTT	CASRRGGDTGELFF
TRBV6-5	.	TRBJ1-2	.	TGTGCCAGCAGTTTCTCAGGGAGGAACTATGGCTACACCTTC	CASSFSGRNYGYTF
TRBV19	.	TRBJ1-5	TRBD1	TGTGCCAGTAGGACGACGGACAGGGGTAATCAGCCCCAGCATTTT	CASRTTDRGNQPQHF
TRBV7-7	.	TRBJ1-1	.	TGTGCTAGCAGCTTATGGGGCAGAAGGATGAACACTGAAGCTTTCTTT	CASSLWGRRMNTEAFF
TRBV27	.	TRBJ1-2	TRBD1	TGTGCCAGCAGTTTATCACGGGACAGGCCTAACTATGGCTACACCTTC	CASSLSRDRPNYGYTF
TRBV7-9	.	TRBJ2-7	.	TGTGCCAGCAGCTTGAGGCAGCAGGGCTACGAGCAGTACTTC	CASSLRQQGYEQYF
TRBV4-2	.	TRBJ2-7	TRBD2	TGTGCCAGCAACCCCGACGCGGGGGAGGGCCCCCTCGAGCAGTACTTC	CASNPDAGEGPLEQYF
TRBV6-6	.	TRBJ2-1	TRBD2	TGTGCCAGCAGTTCGGCGGGAGACTACAATGAGCAGTTCTTC	CASSSAGDYNEQFF
TRBV6-1	.	TRBJ1-2	.	TGTGCCGGGTTGCAGGGGCTCTATGGCTACACCTTC	CAGLQGLYGYTF
TRBV19	.	TRBJ1-5	.	TGTGCCAGTAAGGCAGGGAGGGAGTATCAGCCCCAGCATTTT	CASKAGREYQPQHF
TRBV10-2	.	TRBJ2-7	.	TGCGCCAGCAGTGGTATCTACGAGCAGTACTTC	CASSGIYEQYF
TRBV13	.	TRBJ2-5	.	TGTGCCAGCAGCTTAGAAGCGTTCGGGGGAGAAGAGACCCAGTACTTC	CASSLEAFGGEETQYF
TRBV7-2	.	TRBJ1-2	TRBD1	TGTGCCAGCAGCTTAGGATCGGACAGGGGCTATGGCTACACCTTC	CASSLGSDRGYGYTF
TRBV2	.	TRBJ1-4	.	TGTGCCAGCAGTGAAACTCAGTTCGGGGAAAAACTGTTTTTT	CASSETQFGEKLFF
TRBV5-1	.	TRBJ2-2	TRBD1	TGCGCCAGCAGTTCCAATCCGACAGGGGGCTCCGGGGAGCTGTTTTTT	CASSSNPTGGSGELFF
TRBV6-6	.	TRBJ1-2	TRBD1	TGTGCCAGCAGATCGCCCCGGGACAGGGGAGATCATGGCTACACCTTC	CASRSPRDRGDHGYTF
TRBV9	once	TRBJ2-3	TRBD2	TGTGCCAGCAGCGTAGACAAAGGGGAGGGTGGCACAGATACGCAGTATTTT	CASSVDKGEGGTDTQYF